The 30 T cell receptor beta chains listed next were all sequenced from one sample in a study of Graves' ophthalmopathy and Graves' hyperthyroidism. Beta-chain TCR CDR3 regions were amplified from RNA transcripts. The first-round RT-PCR employed HTBI primers together with the Qiagen OneStep RT-PCR kit. A multiplex PCR was then performed as the second round. TCRdb redid the calling of the multiplex PCR reads with MiXCR, one entry per CDR3 protein. This table holds over 450,000 distinct CDR3 sequences, around 14% found once. The sample consisted of blood. Source of these receptors: a woman aged 25-40 years with Graves' ophthalmopathy.

This clonotype was found many times. The chain has TRBV6-1 and TRBJ2-7; 8 bases line up with TRBD2. From germline, CDR1 is MNHNS and CDR2 SASEGT. V lost 6 bases and J lost 6; bases outside the gene matches: 4. The CDR3 covers 12 residues. CDR3 region: CASSGGAAEQYF. The CDR3 bases are TGTGCCAGCAGCGGGGGGGCGGCCGAGCAGTACTTC.

The gene calls are TRBV12-3 or TRBV12-4 and TRBJ2-5; possible D gene TRBD1, 6 bases. This CDR3 is 15 amino acids long. V was clipped by 2 bases and J by 5 bases, with 15 bases between them. This CDR3 reads CASSLTTGPWETQYF. CDR3 coding DNA: TGTGCCAGCAGTTTAACGACAGGCCCATGGGAGACCCAGTACTTC.

This clonotype was recorded a few times. The rearrangement joins TRBV5-1 to TRBJ2-5; 11 bases are a match to TRBD2. J gave up 1 base and V 1 base, and 12 bases lay outside the gene matches. CDR1 is SGHRS and CDR2 is YFSETQ in the germline V gene. The CDR3 is 19 residues long. The CDR3 is CASSLFISSSGGTQETQYF. The CDR3 DNA reads TGCGCCAGCAGCTTGTTTATCTCGTCTAGCGGGGGGACCCAAGAGACCCAGTACTTC.

Concerning this clonotype: At one boundary the junction diverges from the germline segment, which might be a read error. The chain has TRBV28 and TRBJ2-5; D ambiguous. The germline V gene has CDR1 MDHEN and CDR2 SYDVKM. CDR3 size: 13 residues. The CDR3 spells CVSRPTRQETQYF. CDR3 nucleotide sequence: TGTGTCAGCAGACCTACCCGACAAGAGACCCAGTACTTC.

This clonotype was counted a few times. J is TRBJ2-6 and V is TRBV5-6; D gene unclear. V was clipped by 3 bases and J by 3 bases, with 10 bases between them. The CDR3 totals 15 residues. Germline V gives CDR1 SGHDT, CDR2 YYEEEE. CDR3: CASSWWSIGANVLTF. The DNA of the CDR3 is TGTGCCAGCAGCTGGTGGTCGATTGGGGCCAACGTCCTGACTTTC.

This clonotype was picked up many times. The V and J genes are TRBV18 and TRBJ1-2, with D unresolved. V lost 3 bases and J lost 3, with 8 bases in between. This CDR3 is built from 13 residues. Germline V gives CDR1 KGHSH, CDR2 LQKENI. The DNA for the CDR3 is TGTGCCAGCTCACCGCGAAAGCACTATGGCTACACCTTC. Translation: CASSPRKHYGYTF.

The sample holds many counts of this clonotype. The chain links TRBV10-3 to TRBJ2-2, with D hard to call. CDR1 ENHRY and CDR2 SYGVKD come from the germline V gene. The CDR3 has 14 amino acids. Deletions cut 7 bases from V and 1 base from J, with 10 bases between. The CDR3 DNA sequence: TGTGCCATCACTGTTCGAGAGAACACCGGGGAGCTGTTTTTT. Amino acid sequence: CAITVRENTGELFF.

In its sample, this clonotype was seen many times. This chain connects TRBV27 to TRBJ2-2; 11 bases align to TRBD2. After removal of 4 bases from V and 5 bases from J, the junction contained 6 bases not matched to a gene. The CDR3 is made up of 16 amino acids. The germline V gene has CDR1 MNHEY and CDR2 SMNVEV (reference sequence). This chain's CDR3 is CASSSLPSGRTGELFF. As DNA, the CDR3 is TGTGCCAGCAGTTCGCTCCCTAGCGGGAGGACCGGGGAGCTGTTTTTT.

This clonotype was counted between two and nine times. This CDR3 fails to terminate in the conserved phenylalanine or tryptophan, so it likely reflects a read error. The DNA is omitted, as the CDR3 cannot be located on it reliably, and the CDR3 follows TCRdb's listing. The chain's CDR3 is CATSDFRDTGELCL. The chain has TRBV24-1 and TRBJ2-2; TRBD1 was called by the table and not checked on the DNA. CDR1 is KGHDR and CDR2 is SFDVKD in the germline V gene. The CDR3 is 14 residues long, counting both termini.

This clonotype showed up just a few times. V usage is TRBV4-1 and J usage is TRBJ2-7; no clear D. This CDR3 has 13 residues. Germline values: CDR1 MGHRA, CDR2 YSYEKL. The V and J ends lost 0 bases and 3 bases respectively, with 6 bases between them. CDR3 coding DNA: TGCGCCAGCAGCCAAGATGCCAACTACGAGCAGTACTTC. Its protein product is CASSQDANYEQYF.

This clonotype was found a few times. The V gene is TRBV29-1, the J gene TRBJ2-5, with D maybe TRBD1 (5 bases). Trimming cost V 6 bases and J 5 bases, with 13 bases left between them. Germline V gene lookup returns CDR1 SQVTM and CDR2 ANQGSEA. The CDR3 consists of 12 residues. The CDR3 nucleotides are TGCAGCGTGACCAGGGTCGGGGAGACCCAGTACTTC. Amino acid sequence: CSVTRVGETQYF.

The table lists this clonotype with many counts. The chain is built from TRBV4-1 and TRBJ1-6; a weak D match, TRBD1 (5 bases). The CDR3 covers 16 residues. The germline gives CDR1 MGHRA, CDR2 YSYEKL. V was pared by 1 base and J by 4 bases, with 11 bases between. CDR3 in DNA: TGCGCCAGCAGCCAAGGCAGGGCCCCGTATAATTCACCCCTCCACTTT. It specifies CASSQGRAPYNSPLHF.

The V call is TRBV29-1, the J call TRBJ1-1; TRBD1 is a possible D gene (5 bases). This CDR3 has 13 residues. Trimming removed 4 bases at V and 8 bases at J, with 17 bases between. Germline lookup yields CDR1 SQVTM and CDR2 ANQGSEA. The CDR3 region has the DNA TGCAGCGTTGGCTGGACTGGGGGGTCGGAAGCTTTCTTT. Its translation is CSVGWTGGSEAFF.

This clonotype was seen repeatedly, ten times or more. V usage is TRBV5-1 and J usage is TRBJ2-2; 8 bases are a match to TRBD1. After removal of 2 bases from V and 4 bases from J, the junction contained 4 bases not matched to a gene. CDR3 length: 15 residues. Germline V gene data show CDR1 as SGHRS and CDR2 as YFSETQ. CDR3 DNA: TGCGCCAGCAGCTTTGACAGGGGAACCACCGGGGAGCTGTTTTTT. This encodes CASSFDRGTTGELFF.

At least ten counts were recorded for this clonotype. V usage is TRBV27 and J usage is TRBJ1-5; D is ambiguous. The CDR3 extends over 13 amino acids. V lost 6 bases and J lost 4, with 10 bases in between. The germline V gene has CDR1 MNHEY and CDR2 SMNVEV (reference sequence). The CDR3 DNA sequence: TGTGCCAGCAGACAGACCTTTAATCAGCCCCAGCATTTT. It codes for CASRQTFNQPQHF.

V is TRBV30 and J is TRBJ2-2, with TRBD1 matching 8 bases. V was pared by 4 bases and J by 5 bases, with 3 bases of the junction left unmatched. Germline CDR1 reads GTSNPN; CDR2 reads SVGIG (reference sequence). The CDR3 extends over 13 amino acids. CDR3: CAWTRGLTGELFF. Here the CDR3 DNA reads TGTGCCTGGACCAGGGGGCTGACCGGGGAGCTGTTTTTT.

This clonotype was seen a few times. A read error may produce the germline difference seen at one junction end. The chain couples TRBV11-2 to TRBJ2-2, with D perhaps matching TRBD2 (5 bases). This CDR3 contains 15 residues. Germline V gene lookup returns CDR1 SGHAT and CDR2 FQNNGV. The CDR3 region is CASSLFRLNTGELVF. The CDR3 DNA reads as TGTGCCAGCAGCTTATTCCGGTTGAACACCGGGGAGCTGGTTTTT.

In this sample, this clonotype turned up many times. This chain connects TRBV12-5 to TRBJ1-5; no definite D call. Germline CDR1 reads LGHNT; CDR2 reads FRNRAP. Trimming took 2 bases from V and 1 from J, leaving 9 bases between them. The CDR3 is made up of 15 amino acids. CDR3 bases: TGTGCTAGTGGTTTGCCCGGGATGAGCAATCAGCCCCAGCATTTT. It yields the protein CASGLPGMSNQPQHF.

This clonotype was counted ten times or more. The V call is TRBV28, the J call TRBJ2-7, with D hard to call. The V gene lost 3 bases and the J gene lost 0 bases, with 15 bases spanning the gap. Germline V gene lookup returns CDR1 MDHEN and CDR2 SYDVKM. This CDR3 contains 16 residues. The CDR3 DNA follows: TGTGCCAGCAGTTTGTTTTGGGATCCTAACTCCTACGAGCAGTACTTC. It specifies CASSLFWDPNSYEQYF.

The chain links TRBV6-1 to TRBJ2-7, with D unclear. TRBJ2-5 explains the end of the DNA better; the J call may be wrong. Germline V CDR1 and CDR2: MNHNS, SASEGT. This CDR3 is 13 amino acids long. The CDR3 reads CASRADIPATQYF. DNA of the CDR3: TGTGCCAGCAGGGCCGACATCCCGGCGACCCAGTACTTC.

This clonotype occurred a few times. This sequence joins TRBV20-1 and TRBJ2-7; D is possibly TRBD2 (6 bases). Germline V gene data show CDR1 as DFQATT and CDR2 as SNEGSKA (reference sequence). V was trimmed by 3 bases and J by 2 bases, leaving 14 bases between them. The CDR3 spans 14 residues. The CDR3 sequence is CSARGLFLTYEQYF. For the CDR3, the DNA is TGCAGTGCTAGGGGACTTTTTTTAACCTACGAGCAGTACTTC.

This clonotype was seen more than once but under ten times. The J gene is TRBJ1-1, the V gene TRBV12-3 or TRBV12-4; D not resolved. The CDR3 consists of 13 residues. Trimming took off 5 bases at V and 5 bases at J, with 12 bases between the two ends. CDR3 residues: CASSPYDRTEAFF. The CDR3 DNA reads as TGTGCCAGCAGTCCGTACGATAGGACTGAAGCTTTCTTT.

In this sample, this clonotype turned up a few times. The rearrangement joins TRBV12-3 or TRBV12-4 to TRBJ2-2, with 10 bases fitting TRBD1. This CDR3 contains 16 residues. After removal of 4 bases from V and 5 bases from J, the junction contained 7 bases not matched to a gene. CDR3 sequence: CASSSPMDRGTGELFF. The DNA for the CDR3 is TGTGCCAGCAGTTCCCCCATGGACAGGGGGACCGGGGAGCTGTTTTTT.

Ten or more counts support this clonotype. The chain links TRBV6-5 to TRBJ2-7, with 9 bases fitting TRBD1. Unmatched junction bases numbered 5, after V lost 2 bases and J lost 6 bases. The CDR3 has 14 residues. Germline values: CDR1 MNHEY, CDR2 SVGAGI. CDR3 in amino acids: CASSYGTGMGEQYF. The CDR3 DNA reads TGTGCCAGCAGTTACGGGACAGGGATGGGCGAGCAGTACTTC.

The chain links TRBV5-1 to TRBJ2-7; D is unclear. The CDR3 is 14 residues long. CDR1 and CDR2 from the germline V gene are SGHRS and YFSETQ. Trimming cost V 0 bases and J 2 bases, with 9 bases left between them. This CDR3 is CASSLVLGTYEQYF. As DNA, the CDR3 is TGCGCCAGCAGCTTGGTTCTAGGGACCTACGAGCAGTACTTC. The complete variable domain, with remaining parts taken from reference TRBV5-1 and TRBJ2-7, reads KAGVTQTPRYLIKTRGQQVTLSCSPISGHRSVSWYQQTPGQGLQFLFEYFSETQRNKGNFPGRFSGRQFSNSRSEMNVSTLELGDSALYLCASSLVLGTYEQYFGPGTRLTVT.

This clonotype was recorded many times. This chain joins TRBV6-4 and TRBJ2-2, with D tentatively TRBD1 or TRBD2 (6 bases each). V gave up 0 bases and J gave up 1 base, with 9 bases separating them. Germline V gives CDR1 MRHNA, CDR2 SNTAGT. CDR3 length: 16 amino acids. This CDR3 reads CASSDSGGQNTGELFF. The CDR3 coding sequence is TGTGCCAGCAGTGACTCGGGGGGACAGAACACCGGGGAGCTGTTTTTT.

This clonotype was detected many times. The rearrangement uses TRBV12-3 or TRBV12-4 and TRBJ1-3, with 11 bases aligning to TRBD1. This CDR3 has 15 residues. Unmatched junction bases numbered 4, after V lost 6 bases and J lost 3 bases. CDR3 coding DNA: TGTGCCAGCAGGTGGACAGGGGGCTTTGGAAACACCATATATTTT. This sequence encodes CASRWTGGFGNTIYF.

This clonotype was found many times. V and J are TRBV9 and TRBJ2-2; 8 bases map to TRBD1. CDR1 is SGDLS, CDR2 YYNGEE, per germline. V gave up 5 bases and J gave up 1 base; unmatched junction bases: 4. The CDR3 is 15 amino acids. The chain's CDR3 is CASRIGQGNTGELFF. The CDR3 DNA follows: TGTGCCAGCAGGATTGGACAGGGGAACACCGGGGAGCTGTTTTTT.

This sequence joins TRBV6-1 and TRBJ1-1; maybe TRBD1 (6 bases). V was shortened by 6 bases and J by 0 bases, with 14 bases between the two germline ends. This CDR3 is 15 amino acids long. Germline V gene data show CDR1 as MNHNS and CDR2 as SASEGT. CDR3: CASSHRTVMNTEAFF. CDR3 DNA sequence: TGTGCCAGCAGCCACCGGACAGTCATGAACACTGAAGCTTTCTTT.

To note about this clonotype: A read error may be the cause here, since a much bigger clone is one base away. The J gene is TRBJ1-2, the V gene TRBV6-5, with D possibly matching TRBD1 (6 bases). CDR1 and CDR2 from the germline V gene are MNHEY and SVGAGI. The CDR3 contains 14 residues. CDR3 loop: CAGSYSTGAKGYTF. Here the CDR3 DNA reads TGTGCCGGCAGTTACTCGACGGGGGCCAAGGGCTACACCTTC.